This section outlines one T cell receptor (beta chain) sequence together with its context. These data come from a study of CD8+ T cells in alopecia areata. Germline lookup yields CDR1 MNHEY and CDR2 SVGAGI. This CDR3 has 13 amino acids. Between the trimmed V and J ends, which lost 5 bases and 11 bases, there was a span of 16 bases. PBMCs were stained for CD3, CD4 and CD8, and CD4+ and CD8+ T cells were sorted. Reverse transcribed after extraction, RNA yielded cDNA as the sequencing template. TCRdb's copy holds only in-frame clones and misses some; the assay was immunoSEQ multiplex PCR. The sample records around 97,000 clones, less than 70% being singletons.

J is TRBJ1-5 and V is TRBV6-5, with TRBD1 as a possible D gene (5 bases). The clonotype was recovered from a human donor in good health. Sequencing used CD4+ T cells sorted from blood. The CDR3 sequence: CASSGSRDRAQHF. The DNA of the CDR3 is TGTGCCAGCAGTGGGTCTCGGGACCGAGCCCAGCATTTT.